The rows below give T cell receptor beta chains drawn from one sample of a study of regulatory T cells in long-lasting Graves disease. Each CDR3 protein gets one entry after TCRdb re-called the multiplex PCR reads with MiXCR. There are a few hundred thousand distinct CDR3 sequences in the sample; 20% to 25% occur only once, and approximately 6.4% lies in the top ten. Sequences were derived from peripheral blood mononuclear cells (PBMCs), sampled when the disease was refractory, from a patient treated with antithyroid drugs. These receptors were collected from a female donor with Graves disease. CDR3s include the opening cysteine and the closing phenylalanine or tryptophan. D genes are given only for firm matches.

CASSLAPHRGNTEAFF | TRBD1 | TRBV7-9
CASSVAAQETQYF | - | TRBV11-2
CSAETGPDYGYTF | TRBD1 | TRBV20-1
CASSSHRDRGHAEAFF | TRBD1 | TRBV28
CASSLTTTENYGYTF | - | TRBV5-1
CASSFFPVDSTNYGYTF | - | TRBV27
CASSYAGTGQQFF | TRBD1 | TRBV6-9
CASSYSPRTVSTGELFF | - | TRBV6-2/TRBV6-3
CASSVDVNYGYTF | - | TRBV9
CASSPTIMGGYTF | - | TRBV27
CASSYSGARWETQYF | - | TRBV6-2/TRBV6-3
CASGRDYVGSGELFF | TRBD2 | TRBV5-1
CASSYYWPLVGTPNTGELFF | - | TRBV6-6
CASNIPRNSPLHF | - | TRBV28
CSAQWEGLGGELFF | TRBD2 | TRBV20-1
CASSFTSVAYEQYF | TRBD2 | TRBV28
CASRSTAGGYEQYF | - | TRBV28
CATRDRDSYEQYF | TRBD1 | TRBV15
CASSLGAGNQETQYF | - | TRBV6-1
CASSVSGGDTGELFF | TRBD2 | TRBV9
CASSTGRNYGYTF | - | TRBV7-2
CASSPGRSTDTQYF | - | TRBV6-1
CSARRQAKETQYF | - | TRBV20-1
CASSRGQGYREKLFF | TRBD1 | TRBV7-9
CASRRHPGTGANTEAFF | TRBD1 | TRBV6-2/TRBV6-3
CAWGVSYEQYF | - | TRBV30
CATSAGSGELFF | - | TRBV24-1
CASSWGGGRTGELFF | - | TRBV7-3
CSVVDSGRYTGELFF | - | TRBV29-1
CASSDPGLAGIGDEQYF | TRBD2 | TRBV7-9
CASSFSTSSGANVLTF | - | TRBV28